This is a list of T cell receptor beta chains from one sample in a study of response to subunit inactivated influenza vaccine. Via MiXCR, TCRdb re-called the RT-PCR reads, giving one row per CDR3 protein. The table shows more than 450,000 distinct CDR3 sequences, with around 11% occurring only once. The same sample was also studied in work on T cells expressing NK-cell markers.

This sample comprised PBMCs from blood, obtained on the day of vaccination. The receptor source for this set is a man between 45 and 60 years old who received an inactivated influenza vaccine. Each CDR3 is given with its conserved first and last residue. A D gene is named only where the DNA matches it firmly. Clone size appears in some rows only: once, few, many, or a class for an expanded clone.

CASSKRTSGTDTQYF	TGTGCCAGCAGTAAGCGGACTAGCGGCACAGATACGCAGTATTTT	TRBV6-1	TRBD2	few	TRBJ2-3
CSVDGGQTQYF	TGCAGCGTTGATGGAGGCCAGACCCAGTACTTC	TRBV29-1	-	many	TRBJ2-5
CSARAQGYPIQYF	TGCAGTGCTAGAGCACAGGGGTATCCCATTCAGTACTTC	TRBV20-1	TRBD1	many	TRBJ2-4
CASSLGTSGYTF	TGTGCCAGCAGTTTAGGAACTAGTGGCTACACCTTC	TRBV5-6	-	few	TRBJ1-2
CASTPLAGGADTQYF	TGTGCCAGCACCCCTCTAGCGGGGGGGGCAGATACGCAGTATTTT	TRBV12-3/TRBV12-4	TRBD2	-	TRBJ2-3
CASSLARGISTNEKLFF	TGTGCCAGCAGCCTCGCCCGTGGCATATCAACTAATGAAAAACTGTTTTTT	TRBV28	-	few	TRBJ1-4
CASSLEGAQETQYF	TGTGCCAGCAGTTTAGAGGGAGCTCAAGAGACCCAGTACTTC	TRBV12-3/TRBV12-4	-	many	TRBJ2-5
CATGTGMGYGYTF	TGTGCCACCGGGACAGGGATGGGCTATGGCTACACCTTC	TRBV27	TRBD1	few	TRBJ1-2
CASSESGISYEQYF	TGCGCCAGCAGTGAGTCGGGAATCTCCTACGAGCAGTACTTC	TRBV10-2	-	few	TRBJ2-7
CSATWTRANTGELFF	TGCAGTGCTACTTGGACTAGAGCGAACACCGGGGAGCTGTTTTTT	TRBV20-1	TRBD2	few	TRBJ2-2
CASSSPPGTVGSSGVTDTQYF	TGTGCCAGCAGTTCACCACCCGGGACAGTCGGGAGTAGCGGAGTCACAGATACGCAGTATTTT	TRBV28	-	-	TRBJ2-3
CATSDTLTGDTYNEQFF	TGTGCCACCAGTGATACCCTGACAGGGGACACCTACAATGAGCAGTTCTTC	TRBV24-1	TRBD1	-	TRBJ2-1
CSARGSRADTQYF	TGCAGTGCTAGGGGTAGCCGCGCCGATACGCAGTATTTT	TRBV20-1	-	many	TRBJ2-3
CASSQDWPGAPGTEAFF	TGCGCCAGCAGCCAAGATTGGCCGGGGGCGCCTGGGACTGAAGCTTTCTTT	TRBV4-3	-	-	TRBJ1-1
CSARVAGQNNEQFF	TGCAGTGCTAGAGTAGCGGGACAAAACAATGAGCAGTTCTTC	TRBV20-1	TRBD2	-	TRBJ2-1
CASSQDLVTGYNEQFF	TGTGCCAGCAGCCAAGATCTCGTGACAGGGTACAATGAGCAGTTCTTC	TRBV14	TRBD1	-	TRBJ2-1
CASSPGSGYNEQFF	TGTGCCAGCAGTCCCGGCAGCGGCTACAATGAGCAGTTCTTC	TRBV12-3/TRBV12-4	-	many	TRBJ2-1
CSARAVQREVISEQYF	TGCAGTGCTAGAGCTGTCCAGCGGGAGGTAATCTCCGAGCAGTACTTC	TRBV20-1	TRBD2	few	TRBJ2-7
CASSQYLGAQETQYF	TGTGCCAGCAGCCAATACTTGGGGGCCCAAGAGACCCAGTACTTC	TRBV3-1	-	-	TRBJ2-5
CSATWTSGRAMRNEQFF	TGCAGTGCAACCTGGACTAGCGGGAGGGCGATGAGGAATGAGCAGTTCTTC	TRBV20-1	TRBD2	many	TRBJ2-1